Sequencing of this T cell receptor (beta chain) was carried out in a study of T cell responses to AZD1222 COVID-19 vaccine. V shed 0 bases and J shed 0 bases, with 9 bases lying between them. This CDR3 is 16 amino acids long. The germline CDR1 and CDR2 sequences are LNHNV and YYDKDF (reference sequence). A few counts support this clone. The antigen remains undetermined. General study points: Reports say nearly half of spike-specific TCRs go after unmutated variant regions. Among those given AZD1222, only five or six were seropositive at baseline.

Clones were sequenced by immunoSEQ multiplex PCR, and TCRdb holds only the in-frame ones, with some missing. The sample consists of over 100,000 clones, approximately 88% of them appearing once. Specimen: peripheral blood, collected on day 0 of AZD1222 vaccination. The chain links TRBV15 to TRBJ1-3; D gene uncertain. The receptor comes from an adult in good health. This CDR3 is CATSRDHIRSGNTIYF. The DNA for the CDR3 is TGTGCCACCAGCAGAGATCACATTCGCTCTGGAAACACCATATATTTT.